These T cell receptor beta chains were read from a single sample in a study of blood T cell repertoires in COVID-19. Using immunoSEQ multiplex PCR, the repertoire was profiled, and TCRdb retains in-frame clones only, with some absent. The data hold 390,000 or so clones, with more than 75% observed a single time. Sequencing was carried out using peripheral blood. These TCRs come from a woman younger than 45 with COVID-19, enrolled during active disease. The CDR3 runs from the conserved cysteine through the conserved F or W. Fields, in order: V gene, clone size, D gene, J gene, CDR3 DNA, CDR3 protein. The D gene is left open where the match is weak. Clone size appears in some rows only: once, few, many, or a class for an expanded clone.

TRBV4-1,.,TRBD2,TRBJ2-3,TGCGCCAGCAGCCAAGCTCTTGGACTAGCCGAAAGCACAGATACGCAGTATTTT,CASSQALGLAESTDTQYF
TRBV19,.,.,TRBJ2-7,TGTGCCACCGCAGGGGCCGAGCAGTACTTC,CATAGAEQYF
TRBV29-1,.,.,TRBJ2-7,TGCAGCGTTGAAACCAGAACAGGGTTCGGGACCTACGAGCAGTACTTC,CSVETRTGFGTYEQYF
TRBV5-1,.,.,TRBJ2-1,TGCGCCAGCAGCTTGTCGGGTGTGAATGAGCAGTTCTTC,CASSLSGVNEQFF
TRBV7-2,.,TRBD1,TRBJ2-5,TGTGCCACCAAGACAGGGGGCCGAGAGACCCAGTACTTC,CATKTGGRETQYF
TRBV4-1,.,TRBD1,TRBJ1-2,TGCGCCAGCAGCCAGGGTCCTCAGGGGGCTGGTGGCTACACCTTC,CASSQGPQGAGGYTF
TRBV7-2,.,.,TRBJ2-7,TGTGCCAGCAGCTTAGTCCCCCCGCCGGGTTCCCACGAGCAGTACTTC,CASSLVPPPGSHEQYF
TRBV15,.,.,TRBJ2-3,TGTGCCACCAGCAGAGTGAGGTTCAGCACAGATACGCAGTATTTT,CATSRVRFSTDTQYF
TRBV2,.,.,TRBJ2-7,TGTGCCAGCAGTGGGACTCTAATTTACGAGCAGTACTTC,CASSGTLIYEQYF
TRBV9,.,TRBD1,TRBJ1-3,TGTGCCAGCAGCCCCGGGACAGATGGAAACACCATATATTTT,CASSPGTDGNTIYF
TRBV9,.,.,TRBJ2-6,TGTGCCAGCAGCGGGAGTTCAGGGGCCAACGTCCTGACTTTC,CASSGSSGANVLTF
TRBV27,.,TRBD2,TRBJ2-3,TGTGCCAGCAGTTTTTTGCGGGGGGCGGGCACAGATACGCAGTATTTT,CASSFLRGAGTDTQYF
TRBV13,.,.,TRBJ1-1,TGTGCCAGCAGCTTAGAAGGGAGCACTGAAGCTTTCTTT,CASSLEGSTEAFF
TRBV7-9,few,TRBD2,TRBJ2-1,TGTGCCAGCAGCCTGAGACTAGCGGGTCTGAGTGAGCAGTTCTTC,CASSLRLAGLSEQFF
TRBV6-2/TRBV6-3,.,TRBD2,TRBJ2-3,TGTGCCAGCAGTCTTAGCGGGGGAAACACAGATACGCAGTATTTT,CASSLSGGNTDTQYF
TRBV7-2,.,TRBD2,TRBJ2-3,TGTGCCAGCAGCCCACTAGCGGGAGGAACAGATACGCAGTATTTT,CASSPLAGGTDTQYF
TRBV7-2,once,TRBD2,TRBJ2-2,TGTGCCAGCAGCTTAGGGCCCCGGGGGGGGCGCACCGGGGAGCTGTTTTTT,CASSLGPRGGRTGELFF
TRBV5-1,.,TRBD2,TRBJ2-1,TGCGCCAGCAGCCCAGGACTAGCGGCTGTCAATGAGCAGTTCTTC,CASSPGLAAVNEQFF
TRBV3-1/TRBV3-2,.,.,TRBJ1-1,TGTGCCAGCAGCCACGACGCTTGGACAGCCTCGAACACTGAAGCTTTCTTT,CASSHDAWTASNTEAFF
TRBV18,few,.,TRBJ2-7,TGTGCCAGCTCACCCGTGACTAGTAGCGAGCAGTACTTC,CASSPVTSSEQYF
TRBV6-2/TRBV6-3,.,.,TRBJ1-2,TGTGCCAGCAGTTACGCAGGGGTCTCCTTTTGGTATGGCTACACCTTC,CASSYAGVSFWYGYTF
TRBV13,.,TRBD2,TRBJ2-7,TGTGCCAGCAGCTACCCCGGACTAGCTGGGTACGAGCAGTACTTC,CASSYPGLAGYEQYF
TRBV19,.,TRBD1,TRBJ2-1,TGTGCCAGTAAGGGGGACAGGTCTGGTAATGAGCAGTTCTTC,CASKGDRSGNEQFF
TRBV30,once,TRBD2,TRBJ2-5,TGTGCCTGGAGGATAGCGGGCGGCCAAGAGACCCAGTACTTC,CAWRIAGGQETQYF
TRBV28,.,.,TRBJ1-6,TGTGCCAGCACCTGGAGGGGGGGCGGGAATTCACCCCTCCACTTT,CASTWRGGGNSPLHF
TRBV30,.,.,TRBJ2-7,TGTGCCTGGAGTCCACAGGGATTTGAGTTCTACGAGCAGTACTTC,CAWSPQGFEFYEQYF
TRBV19,.,TRBD1,TRBJ1-5,TGTGCCAGTACCGTTGGACAGGGTGAGAAGCCCCAGCATTTT,CASTVGQGEKPQHF
TRBV28,.,.,TRBJ1-1,TGTGCCAGCAGTTTATGGGAGGGCACTGAAGCTTTCTTT,CASSLWEGTEAFF
TRBV28,.,.,TRBJ2-7,TGTGCCAGCAGTTTTGGCGGGTTCTCCTACGAGCAGTACTTC,CASSFGGFSYEQYF
TRBV7-9,.,TRBD2,TRBJ2-3,TGTGCCAGCAGCATGGCGGGGGCAGATACGCAGTATTTT,CASSMAGADTQYF
TRBV6-6,.,TRBD1,TRBJ2-7,TGTGCCAGCAGTCACGGGACAGGCTACGAGCAGTACTTC,CASSHGTGYEQYF
TRBV30,.,.,TRBJ2-1,TGTGCCTGGAGTGTCGAGTTCGGGGAGCAGTTCTTC,CAWSVEFGEQFF
TRBV7-8,.,TRBD1,TRBJ2-7,TGTGCCAGCAGCTTAGGACAGGGGGGCGGCTACGAGCAGTACTTC,CASSLGQGGGYEQYF
TRBV5-6,many,TRBD1,TRBJ1-2,TGTGCCAGCAGCTTGGCCAAGGGACAGTTCGGCTATGGCTACACCTTC,CASSLAKGQFGYGYTF
TRBV10-3,.,TRBD1,TRBJ2-7,TGTGCCATCAGTGAGGTTGCAGGGGGCCGGCTCCATTCCTACGAGCAGTACTTC,CAISEVAGGRLHSYEQYF
TRBV7-4,.,TRBD2,TRBJ2-7,TGTGCCAGCAGCCCAGTAGGACGCGGGAGCCCTCTGGAGCAGTACTTC,CASSPVGRGSPLEQYF
TRBV27,.,.,TRBJ2-3,TGTGCCAGCAGTCTAGGAGGGTCCACGCAGTATTTT,CASSLGGSTQYF
TRBV9,few,.,TRBJ2-1,TGTGCCAGCAGCGTTCGATTCGGACCAGGGTGGTTCTTC,CASSVRFGPGWFF
TRBV5-1,.,TRBD2,TRBJ2-7,TGCGCCAGCAGCTCCTTAGCGGGAGCGAAAACGTACGAGCAGTACTTC,CASSSLAGAKTYEQYF
TRBV2,.,TRBD1,TRBJ1-4,TGTGCCAGCAGCCGACAGGGACGGGATGAAAAACTGTTTTTT,CASSRQGRDEKLFF
TRBV30,.,.,TRBJ1-5,TGTGCCTGTTCACCTACTAGCAATCAGCCCCAGCATTTT,CACSPTSNQPQHF
TRBV6-5,.,.,TRBJ1-5,TGTGCCAGCAGGAGGGGGAATCAGCCCCAGCATTTT,CASRRGNQPQHF
TRBV11-2,.,.,TRBJ1-6,TGTGCCAGCAAAGGCGGGGGGCTGGGGTCACCCCTCCACTTT,CASKGGGLGSPLHF
TRBV3-1/TRBV3-2,.,TRBD2,TRBJ2-1,TGTGCCAGCAGCCAAGATCCAGCGGGGGTGGGAGTGGAGCAGTTCTTC,CASSQDPAGVGVEQFF
TRBV6-2/TRBV6-3,once,TRBD2,TRBJ2-2,TGTGCCAGCAGTTACAAAGCGGGAGGTGCGAACACCGGGGAGCTGTTTTTT,CASSYKAGGANTGELFF
TRBV29-1,.,TRBD2,TRBJ2-1,TGCAGCGTGCCCGCGGGAGGGAATGAGCAGTTCTTC,CSVPAGGNEQFF
TRBV12-1,.,.,TRBJ2-1,TGTGCCAGCAGCTTACGAAGGAGCGGGGAATGTGGGGGGAATGAGCAGTTCTTC,CASSLRRSGECGGNEQFF
TRBV9,few,TRBD1,TRBJ2-2,TGTGCCAGCAGCGTAGCGGGACAGGGGGCGTCCGGGGAGCTGTTTTTT,CASSVAGQGASGELFF
TRBV11-2,.,.,TRBJ1-5,TGTGCCAGCAGCTTAGGGGAGAGCATATCGGAGCCCCAGCATTTT,CASSLGESISEPQHF
TRBV7-9,few,.,TRBJ2-2,TGTGCCAGCAGCTCCCTCGGGGGAAGAGTCACCGGGGAGCTGTTTTTT,CASSSLGGRVTGELFF
TRBV7-3,.,.,TRBJ2-7,TGTGCCAGCAGCTTAAAGGTCGGGGGGACAGGTGCCACCTACGAGCAGTACTTC,CASSLKVGGTGATYEQYF
TRBV28,once,TRBD2,TRBJ2-3,TGTGCCAGCAGTTTAGGCGGGAGGGCCCTTGATACGCAGTATTTT,CASSLGGRALDTQYF
TRBV28,.,.,TRBJ1-2,TGTGCCAGCGTTTCGGGGGACAACTATGGCTACACCTTC,CASVSGDNYGYTF
TRBV19,.,.,TRBJ2-7,TGTGCCAGTAGTAACAAGTACGAGCAGTACTTC,CASSNKYEQYF